Listed here are 21 T cell receptor beta chains from one sample, sequenced in a study of blood T cell repertoires in COVID-19. Data came from immunoSEQ multiplex PCR; TCRdb stores just in-frame clones and leaves some out. The table records roughly 200,000 clones, about 86% of them present only once. Material: peripheral blood. Receptor source: a man between 50 and 59 years old with active or convalescent COVID-19.

This clone has only one observation. The CDR3 reads CASSDQRQGKTGELFF. For the CDR3, the DNA is TGTGCCAGCTCCGACCAGCGACAGGGGAAAACCGGGGAGCTGTTTTTT. V gene TRBV9 combines with J gene TRBJ2-2, with 8 bases lining up with TRBD1. Germline V gene sequence: CDR1 SGDLS, CDR2 YYNGEE. Trimming cost V 7 bases and J 5 bases; bases outside gene matches: 13. This CDR3 has 16 amino acids.

CDR3 coding DNA: TGTGCCAGTAGCGATCCCCCCCGGGGAGGCTACACCTTC. It encodes CASSDPPRGGYTF. The chain combines TRBV19 with TRBJ1-2; D ambiguous. CDR1 is LNHDA and CDR2 is SQIVND in the germline V gene (reference sequence). V dropped 6 bases and J dropped 8 bases, with 16 bases sitting between them. This CDR3 has 13 amino acids.

This chain connects TRBV11-2 to TRBJ2-7; 7 bases match TRBD2. Germline loops: CDR1 SGHAT, CDR2 FQNNGV. This CDR3 spans 15 amino acids. J gave up 2 bases and V 1 base, and 5 bases lay outside the gene matches. The CDR3 is CASSLAAGWAYEQYF. The CDR3 DNA is TGTGCCAGCAGCTTAGCAGCGGGGTGGGCCTACGAGCAGTACTTC.

The chain carries TRBV14 and TRBJ1-1; 8 bases fit TRBD1. Germline CDR1 is SGHDN and CDR2 is FVKESK. After removal of 5 bases from V and 11 bases from J, the junction contained 16 bases not matched to a gene. The CDR3 is made up of 15 amino acids. The CDR3 sequence: CASSNRQGSRYPAFF. The CDR3 DNA follows: TGTGCCAGCAGCAATAGACAGGGGTCCAGATACCCCGCTTTCTTT. Full variable domain (rest looked up from reference TRBV14 and TRBJ1-1): EAGVTQFPSHSVIEKGQTVTLRCDPISGHDNLYWYRRVMGKEIKFLLHFVKESKQDESGMPNNRFLAERTGGTYSTLKVQPAELEDSGVYFCASSNRQGSRYPAFFGQGTRLTVV.

This sequence joins TRBV29-1 and TRBJ1-2; no clear D gene. The CDR3 consists of 11 residues. Germline V gene lookup returns CDR1 SQVTM and CDR2 ANQGSEA. Trimming cost V 3 bases and J 5 bases, with 7 bases left between them. CDR3 residues: CSVESGYGYTF. The DNA for the CDR3 is TGCAGCGTTGAGAGTGGTTATGGCTACACCTTC.

The chain carries TRBV25-1 and TRBJ2-7, with TRBD1 identical over 7 bases. The CDR3 has 15 residues. Germline loops: CDR1 MGHDK, CDR2 SYGVNS. The V segment lost 3 bases and the J segment 4 bases; nucleotides outside the gene matches: 9. In DNA form, the CDR3 reads TGTGCCAGCAGTGATAGGGGGACAGAGAAGTACGAGCAGTACTTC. It specifies CASSDRGTEKYEQYF.

The chain uses TRBV19 and TRBJ1-1; D remains unclear. V lost 9 bases and J lost 4, with 15 bases in between. This CDR3 comprises 13 residues. Germline CDR1 is LNHDA and CDR2 is SQIVND (reference sequence). The CDR3 loop reads CASRSNVGTEAFF. DNA for the CDR3: TGTGCCAGCCGTTCGAATGTCGGCACTGAAGCTTTCTTT.

The CDR3 DNA follows: TGTGCCAGCTCACCACGGGCTTCTGCGCGGGGAGGGGAGACCCAGTACTTC. Protein: CASSPRASARGGETQYF. The chain joins TRBV18 to TRBJ2-5, with TRBD2 matching 7 bases. After removal of 1 base from V and 5 bases from J, the junction contained 13 bases not matched to a gene. There are 17 residues in the CDR3. Germline V gives CDR1 KGHSH, CDR2 LQKENI. The full variable domain, its missing parts supplied by reference TRBV18 and TRBJ2-5, is NAGVMQNPRHLVRRRGQEARLRCSPMKGHSHVYWYRQLPEEGLKFMVYLQKENIIDESGMPKERFSAEFPKEGPSILRIQQVVRGDSAAYFCASSPRASARGGETQYFGPGTRLLVL.

This clone showed up just a few times. The V call is TRBV9, the J call TRBJ2-3; 9 bases are a match to TRBD2. Trimming at V came to 3 bases and at J to 6 bases, leaving 8 bases not matched to a gene. Germline CDR1 SGDLS, CDR2 YYNGEE. CDR3 size: 15 residues. The CDR3 region is CASSEIAGASDTQYF. Here the CDR3 DNA reads TGTGCCAGCAGCGAAATAGCGGGGGCCTCGGATACGCAGTATTTT. Full variable domain (remainder filled in from reference TRBV9 and TRBJ2-3): DSGVTQTPKHLITATGQRVTLRCSPRSGDLSVYWYQQSLDQGLQFLIQYYNGEERAKGNILERFSAQQFPDLHSELNLSSLELGDSALYFCASSEIAGASDTQYFGPGTRLTVL.

V is TRBV12-3 or TRBV12-4 and J is TRBJ1-2; D is unresolved. Trimming pared 5 bases from V and 1 base from J, leaving 8 bases between. The length of the CDR3 is 13 residues. Here the CDR3 DNA reads TGTGCCAGCAGTCTACAGATTAACTATGGCTACACCTTC. Its translation: CASSLQINYGYTF.

The genes are TRBV6-6 and TRBJ1-2, with 7 bases identical to TRBD1. Per germline, CDR1 MNHNY and CDR2 SVGAGI (reference sequence). The CDR3 loop spans 15 amino acids. V was pared by 2 bases and J by 7 bases, with 10 bases of the junction left unmatched. CDR3 sequence reads: CASSYDPTGQFGYTF. The CDR3 region has the DNA TGTGCCAGCAGTTACGATCCCACGGGACAGTTTGGCTACACCTTC.

Concerning this clone: At one of its ends the junction is not consistent with the germline gene, which may arise from a read error. V usage is TRBV19 and J usage is TRBJ2-3; 7 nucleotides align to TRBD1. The germline gives CDR1 LNHDA, CDR2 SQIVND (reference sequence). The CDR3 extends over 15 amino acids. CDR3 protein: CASSIGGRRADTQYF. The CDR3 bases are TGTGCCAGTAGCATAGGGGGCAGAAGGGCAGATACGCAGTATTTT.

The chain recombines TRBV6-5 with TRBJ2-3; TRBD1 matches at 10 bases. This CDR3 comprises 15 residues. Germline CDR1 and CDR2: MNHEY and SVGAGI. Trimming at V came to 5 bases and at J to 1 base, leaving 3 bases not matched to a gene. The CDR3 sequence is CASSTGTGGTDTQYF. CDR3 in DNA: TGTGCCAGCAGTACCGGGACAGGGGGCACAGATACGCAGTATTTT.

V usage is TRBV3-1 (or the pseudogene TRBV3-2) and J usage is TRBJ2-3; the match to TRBD2 covers 7 bases. J gave up 10 bases and V 3 bases, and 13 bases lay outside the gene matches. CDR1 and CDR2 from the germline V gene are LGHDT and YNNKEL (reference sequence). This CDR3 contains 15 residues. CDR3 residues: CASSHELALNVAQYF. In DNA form, the CDR3 reads TGTGCCAGCAGCCATGAACTAGCGTTAAATGTAGCGCAGTATTTT.

The V and J genes are TRBV19 and TRBJ2-3; 12 bases match TRBD2. CDR1 and CDR2 (germline): LNHDA, SQIVND (reference sequence). The V gene end was trimmed by 5 bases and the J gene end by 6 bases; junction bases not matched to a gene: 6. This CDR3 is built from 15 residues. The CDR3 protein is CASSLTSGGTDTQYF. The CDR3 coding sequence is TGTGCCAGTAGTCTTACTAGCGGGGGGACGGATACGCAGTATTTT.

The chain combines TRBV7-3 with TRBJ1-2; the D gene is possibly TRBD1 (5 bases). Germline V gives CDR1 SGHTA, CDR2 FQGTGA. Trimming left V 5 bases short and J 6 bases short, with 16 bases between. This CDR3 has 14 residues. CDR3 coding DNA: TGTGCCAGCAGCCCTCGGGGGGGTAGGGATGGCTACACCTTC. It translates to CASSPRGGRDGYTF.

This clone was observed a single time. The chain uses TRBV7-9 and TRBJ2-4, with 8 bases fitting TRBD1. The CDR3 spans 16 residues. Germline V CDR1 and CDR2: SEHNR, FQNEAQ (reference sequence). With V trimmed by 1 base and J by 2 bases, 4 bases remained unmatched. DNA for the CDR3: TGTGCCAGCAGCTTAGGGAGACAGGGGACCAAAAACATTCAGTACTTC. Protein product: CASSLGRQGTKNIQYF.

The chain couples TRBV28 to TRBJ1-5; D uncertain. Trimming cost V 8 bases and J 4 bases, with 12 bases left between them. CDR1 is MDHEN and CDR2 is SYDVKM in the germline V gene. The CDR3 length is 13 residues. CDR3 DNA: TGTGCCAGCTCCGTCCGGGATAATCAGCCCCAGCATTTT. Translation gives CASSVRDNQPQHF.

The chain joins TRBV3-1 (or the pseudogene TRBV3-2) to TRBJ2-2; TRBD2 is a possible D gene (7 bases). The CDR3 is made up of 17 amino acids. Germline V gene data show CDR1 as LGHDT and CDR2 as YNNKEL (reference sequence). V lost 4 bases and J 2 bases, leaving 17 bases between the germline ends. CDR3 sequence: CASSRVGRGRNTGELFF. In DNA form, the CDR3 reads TGTGCCAGCAGCCGGGTGGGGCGGGGGCGCAACACCGGGGAGCTGTTTTTT.

This chain connects TRBV2 to TRBJ1-6; no clear D. V dropped 8 bases and J dropped 14 bases, with 10 bases sitting between them. Germline V gene sequence: CDR1 SNHLY, CDR2 FYNNEI. The CDR3 runs to 10 residues. The CDR3 coding sequence is TGTGCCAGCTCCTCTAGGTCCCTCCACTTT. Amino acid sequence: CASSSRSLHF.

This clone has only a few counts. The rearrangement joins TRBV7-2 to TRBJ2-7, with TRBD1 identical over 7 bases. CDR1 and CDR2 from the germline V gene are SGHTA and FQGNSA. V trimming: 7 bases; J trimming: 6 bases; junction bases outside the gene matches: 12. The CDR3 contains 14 residues. Here the CDR3 DNA reads TGTGCCAGCAACCCCGGGACAGCTATCAGCGAGCAGTACTTC. Its translation: CASNPGTAISEQYF.